This TCR beta chain was documented in a study of blood T cell repertoires in COVID-19. Study-wide background: Sample material is recorded as cDNA or gDNA derived from T cells, B-cell-depleted T cells, or PBMCs.

Profiled with immunoSEQ multiplex PCR; TCRdb holds only in-frame clones, not every one. The sample has about 350,000 clones; around nine tenths are singletons. Recruits, aged roughly 18 to 100 years, lived in 25 or so US areas. The germline gives CDR1 SGHRS, CDR2 YFSETQ. Trimming pared 0 bases from V and 7 bases from J, leaving 13 bases between. The CDR3 sequence is 14 residues long. This clonotype originated in a woman in her thirties who had been exposed to COVID-19. This chain connects TRBV5-1 to TRBJ2-5, with D perhaps matching TRBD2 (5 bases). The sample comprised PBMCs or T cells enriched from blood (not recorded which). CDR3 region: CASSLEAGRGTQYF. The CDR3 nucleotides are TGCGCCAGCAGCTTGGAGGCAGGTCGGGGGACCCAGTACTTC.